These 27 T cell receptor beta chains were sequenced from one sample in a study of blood T cell repertoires in COVID-19. TCRdb's table, derived via immunoSEQ multiplex PCR, lists solely in-frame clones and lacks some. This sample has some 150,000 clones; more than 75% occur once, and the top ten carry 1% to 1.5%. The sequenced sample consisted of PBMCs or T cells enriched from blood (not recorded which). The receptors were sampled from a human donor with acute COVID-19. The donor label of this sample is uncertain.

This chain links TRBV5-1 with TRBJ2-5, with TRBD2 matching over 7 bases. From germline, CDR1 is SGHRS and CDR2 YFSETQ. V trimming: 4 bases; J trimming: 5 bases; junction bases outside the gene matches: 8. This CDR3 has 14 amino acids. DNA of the CDR3: TGCGCCAGCAGCCCCGGGGAGGGGCCCGAGACCCAGTACTTC. The encoded protein is CASSPGEGPETQYF.

The chain has TRBV6-5 and TRBJ1-2; D gene ambiguous. This CDR3 region has 11 residues. The germline V and J ends were trimmed by 8 bases and 8 bases, with 12 bases remaining between them. In germline, CDR1 is MNHEY, CDR2 SVGAGI. The CDR3 region is CASGFKEGYTF. CDR3 DNA sequence: TGTGCCAGCGGGTTCAAGGAGGGCTACACCTTC.

The chain carries TRBV28 and TRBJ1-5; possible D gene TRBD1, 5 bases. Germline-derived CDR1 and CDR2 are MDHEN and SYDVKM. Trimming removed 7 bases at V and 2 bases at J, with 18 bases between. CDR3 length equals 16 residues. The CDR3, as DNA: TGTGCCAGCATCGAGTCAGGGAGGGTGGGCAATCAGCCCCAGCATTTT. Translated: CASIESGRVGNQPQHF. The full variable domain, rest sourced from reference TRBV28 and TRBJ1-5, is DVKVTQSSRYLVKRTGEKVFLECVQDMDHENMFWYRQDPGLGLRLIYFSYDVKMKEKGDIPEGYSVSREKKERFSLILESASTNQTSMYLCASIESGRVGNQPQHFGDGTRLSIL.

The V gene is TRBV27, the J gene TRBJ2-3; D unclear. The CDR3 loop spans 12 amino acids. Trimming took off 5 bases at V and 3 bases at J, with 6 bases between the two ends. Germline CDR1 MNHEY, CDR2 SMNVEV (reference sequence). CDR3 sequence (DNA): TGTGCCAGCAGTCCGTCGACAGATACGCAGTATTTT. Translating it yields CASSPSTDTQYF.

This clone was detected only a few times. The V gene is TRBV11-1, the J gene TRBJ2-1, with TRBD1 matching over 9 bases. CDR1 is SGHAT and CDR2 is FQDESV in the germline V gene (reference sequence). J gave up 8 bases and V 2 bases, and 7 bases lay outside the gene matches. CDR3 length: 15 residues. The DNA of the CDR3 is TGTGCCAGCAGCTTACAGGGGACAGGGTCCCATGAGCAGTTCTTC. This gives the protein CASSLQGTGSHEQFF.

V and J are TRBV5-1 and TRBJ2-2; TRBD2 matches at 9 bases. V shed 0 bases and J 0 bases; nucleotides not matched to a gene: 6. Germline lookup yields CDR1 SGHRS and CDR2 YFSETQ. This CDR3 has 18 amino acids. The CDR3 coding sequence is TGCGCCAGCAGCTTGGCGGTTGTAGCGGGGGCGAACACCGGGGAGCTGTTTTTT. Translating gives CASSLAVVAGANTGELFF. Based on the CDR3 plus reference TRBV5-1 and TRBJ2-2, the full variable domain is KAGVTQTPRYLIKTRGQQVTLSCSPISGHRSVSWYQQTPGQGLQFLFEYFSETQRNKGNFPGRFSGRQFSNSRSEMNVSTLELGDSALYLCASSLAVVAGANTGELFFGEGSRLTVL.

The rearrangement uses TRBV7-8 and TRBJ2-5, with D hard to call. This CDR3 spans 13 amino acids. Germline CDR1 is SGHVS and CDR2 is FQNEAQ. V lost 5 bases and J 0 bases, leaving 7 bases between the germline ends. In DNA, the CDR3 is TGTGCCAGCAGCCCCAGGTACCAAGAGACCCAGTACTTC. Amino acid sequence: CASSPRYQETQYF.

The chain combines TRBV7-9 with TRBJ1-2; 8 bases fit TRBD1. The germline V gene encodes CDR1 SEHNR and CDR2 FQNEAQ (reference sequence). The CDR3 covers 14 residues. With 5 bases clipped from V and 3 bases from J, the junction kept 5 bases outside the gene matches. The CDR3 sequence is CASSGQTGDYGYTF. In DNA, the CDR3 is TGTGCCAGCAGCGGGCAGACAGGGGACTATGGCTACACCTTC.

The chain has TRBV7-2 and TRBJ2-3; 7 bases align to TRBD2. The germline V gene has CDR1 SGHTA and CDR2 FQGNSA. This CDR3 has 13 residues. J was trimmed by 6 bases and V by 3 bases; bases with no gene match: 3. The CDR3 region is CASSFAGDDTQYF. For the CDR3, the DNA is TGTGCCAGCAGCTTTGCGGGGGACGATACGCAGTATTTT. Using reference TRBV7-2 and TRBJ2-3 for the parts outside the CDR3, the full variable domain is GAGVSQSPSNKVTEKGKDVELRCDPISGHTALYWYRQSLGQGLEFLIYFQGNSAPDKSGLPSDRFSAERTGGSVSTLTIQRTQQEDSAVYLCASSFAGDDTQYFGPGTRLTVL.

This clone was seen a single time. The chain joins TRBV7-8 to TRBJ2-7; possible D gene TRBD2, 5 bases. V lost 1 base, J lost 0 bases, and 10 bases lay in between. Germline V gene data show CDR1 as SGHVS and CDR2 as FQNEAQ. The CDR3 extends over 15 amino acids. CDR3 region: CASSLVTGTSYEQYF. The CDR3 bases are TGTGCCAGCAGCTTAGTGACGGGAACCTCCTACGAGCAGTACTTC.

This chain links TRBV5-4 with TRBJ1-6; no firm D call. Germline-derived CDR1 and CDR2 are SGHNT and YYREEE (reference sequence). The CDR3 has 14 residues. With 0 bases removed from V and 10 bases from J, the gap between germline ends came to 11 bases. The CDR3 region is CASSLAEGSSPLHF. The CDR3 DNA reads as TGTGCCAGCAGCTTGGCCGAGGGTTCCTCACCCCTCCACTTT.

V and J are TRBV7-9 and TRBJ2-1; 7 bases line up with TRBD1. Per germline, CDR1 SEHNR and CDR2 FQNEAQ (reference sequence). This CDR3 region has 15 residues. Trimming removed 1 base from V and 5 bases from J; junction bases left unmatched: 5. In nucleotides, the CDR3 is TGTGCCAGCAGCTTAGTCAGGGGGAGAGACAATGAGCAGTTCTTC. It yields the protein CASSLVRGRDNEQFF.

J is TRBJ1-5 and V is TRBV28; D remains ambiguous. Germline V gene data show CDR1 as MDHEN and CDR2 as SYDVKM. The V gene lost 2 bases and the J gene lost 3 bases, with 8 bases spanning the gap. The CDR3 sequence is 14 residues long. CDR3 in amino acids: CASSLLGVNQPQHF. CDR3 DNA sequence: TGTGCCAGCAGTTTACTGGGAGTCAATCAGCCCCAGCATTTT.

This clone was counted once. V and J are TRBV18 and TRBJ1-5, with 10 nucleotides matching TRBD1. This CDR3 is 15 amino acids long. After removal of 0 bases from V and 7 bases from J, the junction contained 3 bases not matched to a gene. Germline CDR1 and CDR2: KGHSH and LQKENI. The CDR3 DNA reads as TGTGCCAGCTCACCACCAGGGACAGGGGACCAGCCCCAGCATTTT. Translation: CASSPPGTGDQPQHF.

There are a few counts of this clone. The chain recombines TRBV4-1 with TRBJ1-2, with 8 bases fitting TRBD1. The CDR3 totals 14 residues. Germline V lookup: CDR1 MGHRA, CDR2 YSYEKL. The ends lost 2 bases at V and 8 bases at J; junction bases unmatched: 7. The CDR3 spells CASSQQGAGRGYTF. DNA of the CDR3: TGCGCCAGCAGCCAACAGGGGGCTGGTAGGGGCTACACCTTC.

This clone was observed a few times. The chain combines TRBV21-1 with TRBJ1-6; TRBD1 is the table's D call, not checked against the DNA. TRBV21-1 is tagged as a pseudogene. The CDR3 covers 17 residues. CDR3: CASSKESETAPNSPLHF. CDR3 sequence (DNA): TGTGCCAGCAGCAAAGAATCTGAGACAGCGCCCAATTCACCCCTCCACTTT.

The genes are TRBV6-5 and TRBJ2-1; weak D call: TRBD2 (6 bases). This CDR3 spans 15 amino acids. The ends were cut back, 1 base at V and 8 bases at J, with 15 bases in the middle. The germline gives CDR1 MNHEY, CDR2 SVGAGI. Here the CDR3 DNA reads TGTGCCAGCAGTTACTTGGGATGGGGAGGCGATGAGCAGTTCTTC. Translation gives CASSYLGWGGDEQFF.

The table lists this clone with a count of one. One junction end disagrees with the germline gene, perhaps due to a read error. The CDR3 protein is CASSQEALGGRYVQYF. DNA of the CDR3: TGTGCCAGCAGCCAAGAAGCCCTCGGAGGGCGGTACGTGCAGTACTTC. The V and J genes are TRBV14 and TRBJ2-7; D might be TRBD2 (6 bases). The CDR3 is 16 residues long. CDR1 and CDR2 from the germline V gene are SGHDN and FVKESK.

The rearrangement uses TRBV6-2 or TRBV6-3 and TRBJ1-1, with D possibly matching TRBD1 (5 bases). Germline V lookup: CDR1 MNHEY, CDR2 SVGEGT. Trimming took off 0 bases at V and 1 base at J, with 9 bases between the two ends. This CDR3 is 15 amino acids long. CDR3 in amino acids: CASSYSARANTEAFF. CDR3 sequence (DNA): TGTGCCAGCAGTTACTCCGCCAGGGCGAACACTGAAGCTTTCTTT.

This rearrangement joins TRBV11-2 to TRBJ1-3; unclear D gene. V was trimmed by 0 bases and J by 0 bases, leaving 6 bases between them. The CDR3 totals 15 residues. From germline, CDR1 is SGHAT and CDR2 FQNNGV. The DNA of the CDR3 is TGTGCCAGCAGCTTAGAGGGCAACTCTGGAAACACCATATATTTT. It encodes CASSLEGNSGNTIYF.

V is TRBV12-5 and J is TRBJ1-1, with 8 bases that match TRBD1. The CDR3 has 14 residues. With V trimmed by 6 bases and J by 1 base, 4 bases remained unmatched. Germline CDR1 reads LGHNT; CDR2 reads FRNRAP. The CDR3 nucleotides read TGTGCTAGTGGCCCTGGACAGGGGAACACTGAAGCTTTCTTT. It codes for CASGPGQGNTEAFF.

This clone was seen more than once but under ten times. The rearrangement uses TRBV10-3 and TRBJ1-1, with D maybe TRBD1 (6 bases). The germline V and J ends were trimmed by 3 bases and 6 bases, with 17 bases remaining between them. Germline V gene sequence: CDR1 ENHRY, CDR2 SYGVKD. The CDR3 has 15 amino acids. CDR3 residues: CAISEGGGGMAEAFF. The CDR3 nucleotides are TGTGCCATCAGTGAAGGGGGAGGGGGAATGGCTGAAGCTTTCTTT.

The rearrangement links TRBV7-8 to TRBJ1-2, with TRBD1 identical over 8 bases. CDR1 is SGHVS and CDR2 is FQNEAQ in the germline V gene. The junction had 19 bases not matched to a gene; V was cut back by 3 bases and J by 7 bases. The CDR3 sequence is 18 residues long. CDR3 bases: TGTGCCAGCAGCTTGGACAGGGTTCTATCCTCGAGAAGAGTTGGCTACACCTTC. This encodes CASSLDRVLSSRRVGYTF.

V and J are TRBV25-1 and TRBJ2-6; weak D call: TRBD2 (6 bases). Trimming cost V 0 bases and J 0 bases, with 9 bases left between them. Germline lookup yields CDR1 MGHDK and CDR2 SYGVNS. The CDR3 is made up of 17 amino acids. Here the CDR3 DNA reads TGTGCCAGCAGTGAATATGGGGGGTTCTCTGGGGCCAACGTCCTGACTTTC. Protein: CASSEYGGFSGANVLTF.

The chain carries TRBV5-1 and TRBJ2-2, with a tentative D call TRBD1 (6 bases). Germline loops: CDR1 SGHRS, CDR2 YFSETQ. This CDR3 has 14 residues. Trimming removed 1 base at V and 8 bases at J, with 12 bases between. The CDR3 region has the DNA TGCGCCAGCAGCTTGACAGGGCGTTTGGGGGAGCTGTTTTTT. Translated, it gives CASSLTGRLGELFF.

CDR3 amino acids: CASSRDRGGAETQYF. The CDR3 DNA reads as TGTGCCAGTAGTAGGGATAGGGGGGGCGCGGAGACCCAGTACTTC. This rearrangement joins TRBV19 to TRBJ2-5, with D possibly being TRBD2 (7 bases). This CDR3 contains 15 residues. V was trimmed by 4 bases and J by 5 bases, leaving 17 bases between them. Germline V gene data show CDR1 as LNHDA and CDR2 as SQIVND (reference sequence).

This sequence joins TRBV4-1 and TRBJ2-7, with 11 bases aligning to TRBD2. This CDR3 has 16 residues. V trimming: 0 bases; J trimming: 1 base; junction bases outside the gene matches: 2. Germline V gene sequence: CDR1 MGHRA, CDR2 YSYEKL. For the CDR3, the DNA is TGCGCCAGCAGCCAAGAGGTAGCGGGGGGGTCCTACGAGCAGTACTTC. Translating gives CASSQEVAGGSYEQYF.